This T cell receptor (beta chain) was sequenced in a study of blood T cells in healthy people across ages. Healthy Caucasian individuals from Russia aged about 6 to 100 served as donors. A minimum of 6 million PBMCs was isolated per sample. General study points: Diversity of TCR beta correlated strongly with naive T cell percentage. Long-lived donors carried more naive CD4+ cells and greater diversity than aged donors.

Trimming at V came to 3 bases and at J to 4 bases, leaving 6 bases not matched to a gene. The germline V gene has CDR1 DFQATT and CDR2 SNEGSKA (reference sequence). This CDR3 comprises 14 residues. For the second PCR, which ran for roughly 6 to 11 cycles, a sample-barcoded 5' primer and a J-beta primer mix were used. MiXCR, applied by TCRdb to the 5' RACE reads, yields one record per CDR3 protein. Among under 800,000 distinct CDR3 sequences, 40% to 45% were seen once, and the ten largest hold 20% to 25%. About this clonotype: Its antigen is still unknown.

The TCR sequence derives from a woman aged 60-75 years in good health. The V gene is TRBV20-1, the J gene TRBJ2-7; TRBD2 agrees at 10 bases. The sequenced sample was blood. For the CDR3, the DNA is TGCAGTGCTAGTTTGGCTAGCGGGAGTTACGAGCAGTACTTC. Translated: CSASLASGSYEQYF.